The entry below describes one T cell receptor beta chain. This entry is derived from a study of blood T cell repertoires in COVID-19. As for the study in general: Researchers got acute and convalescent COVID-19 samples from the United States, Italy and Spain. Sources were T cells, B-cell-depleted T cells, or PBMCs; the material itself was cDNA or gDNA.

The trim removed 2 bases at V and 0 bases at J, leaving 5 bases unmatched. The CDR3 runs to 18 residues. Per the germline V gene, CDR1 is SGHAT and CDR2 is FQNNGV. Libraries were prepared by immunoSEQ multiplex PCR; TCRdb keeps only in-frame clonotypes and omits some of them. The table has 20,000 or so clones, 86% seen once. J is TRBJ2-1 and V is TRBV11-2; TRBD2 matches at 12 bases. The material sequenced was peripheral blood. The clonotype comes from a woman of 80 years or more with active or convalescent COVID-19. Here the CDR3 reads CASSLRTSGTSSYNEQFF. The CDR3 nucleotides are TGTGCCAGCAGCTTACGGACTAGCGGGACCAGCTCCTACAATGAGCAGTTCTTC.